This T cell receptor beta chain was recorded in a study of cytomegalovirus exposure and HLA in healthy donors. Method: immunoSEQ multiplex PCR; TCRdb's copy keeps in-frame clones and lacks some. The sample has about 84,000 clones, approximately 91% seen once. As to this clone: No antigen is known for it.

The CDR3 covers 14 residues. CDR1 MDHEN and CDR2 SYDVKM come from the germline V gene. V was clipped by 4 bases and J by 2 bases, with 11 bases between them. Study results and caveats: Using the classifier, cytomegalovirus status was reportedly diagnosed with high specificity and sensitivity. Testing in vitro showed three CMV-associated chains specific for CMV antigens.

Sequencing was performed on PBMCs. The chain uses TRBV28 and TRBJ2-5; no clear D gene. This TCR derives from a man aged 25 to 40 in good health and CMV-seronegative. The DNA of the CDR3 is TGTGCCAGCAGTTCCCCGAGTCAACAAGAGACCCAGTACTTC. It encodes CASSSPSQQETQYF.